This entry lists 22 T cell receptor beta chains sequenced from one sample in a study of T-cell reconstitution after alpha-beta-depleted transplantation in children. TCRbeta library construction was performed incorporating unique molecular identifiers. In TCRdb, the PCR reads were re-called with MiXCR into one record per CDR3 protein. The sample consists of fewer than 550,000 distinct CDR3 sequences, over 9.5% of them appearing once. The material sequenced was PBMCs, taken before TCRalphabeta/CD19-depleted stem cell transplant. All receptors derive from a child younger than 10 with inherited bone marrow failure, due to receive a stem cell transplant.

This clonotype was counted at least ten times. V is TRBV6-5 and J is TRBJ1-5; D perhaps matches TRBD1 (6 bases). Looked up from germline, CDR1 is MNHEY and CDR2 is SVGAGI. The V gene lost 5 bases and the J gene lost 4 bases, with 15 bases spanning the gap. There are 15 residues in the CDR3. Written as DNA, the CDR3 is TGTGCCAGCAGTAACTACAGGGAGGGGAATCAGCCCCAGCATTTT. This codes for CASSNYREGNQPQHF.

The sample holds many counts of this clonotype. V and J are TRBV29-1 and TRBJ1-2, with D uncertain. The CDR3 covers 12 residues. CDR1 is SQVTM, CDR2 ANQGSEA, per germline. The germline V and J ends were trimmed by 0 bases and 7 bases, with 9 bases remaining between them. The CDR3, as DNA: TGCAGCGTTGAAGATGGCCGGGGTGGCTACACCTTC. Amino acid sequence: CSVEDGRGGYTF.

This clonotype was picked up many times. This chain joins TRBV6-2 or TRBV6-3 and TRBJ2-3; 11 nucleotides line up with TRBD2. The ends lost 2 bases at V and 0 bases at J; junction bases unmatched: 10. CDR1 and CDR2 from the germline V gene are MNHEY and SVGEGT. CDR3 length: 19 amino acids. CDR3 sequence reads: CASSYPGPRLAGSTDTQYF. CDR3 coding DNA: TGTGCCAGCAGTTACCCGGGGCCGAGACTAGCGGGGAGCACAGATACGCAGTATTTT.

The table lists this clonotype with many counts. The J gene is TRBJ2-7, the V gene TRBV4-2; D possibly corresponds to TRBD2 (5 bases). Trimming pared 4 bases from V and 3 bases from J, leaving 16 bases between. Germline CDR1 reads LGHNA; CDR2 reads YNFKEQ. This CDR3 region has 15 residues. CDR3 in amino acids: CASSPGLDANYEQYF. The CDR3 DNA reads TGTGCCAGCAGCCCTGGACTGGACGCCAACTACGAGCAGTACTTC.

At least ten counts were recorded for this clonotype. This CDR3 is CASSYLGTGGPEAFF. The CDR3 nucleotides read TGTGCCAGCAGTTACCTAGGGACAGGGGGACCTGAAGCTTTCTTT. J is TRBJ1-1 and V is TRBV6-5; 11 bases agree with TRBD1. This CDR3 is built from 15 residues. After removal of 2 bases from V and 6 bases from J, the junction contained 5 bases not matched to a gene. Germline CDR1 MNHEY, CDR2 SVGAGI.

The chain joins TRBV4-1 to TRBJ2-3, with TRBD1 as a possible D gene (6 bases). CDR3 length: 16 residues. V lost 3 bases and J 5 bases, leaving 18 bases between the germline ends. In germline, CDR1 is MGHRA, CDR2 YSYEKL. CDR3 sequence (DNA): TGCGCCAGCAGCCACCTGGGACAAAAGTTCCAAGATACGCAGTATTTT. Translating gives CASSHLGQKFQDTQYF.

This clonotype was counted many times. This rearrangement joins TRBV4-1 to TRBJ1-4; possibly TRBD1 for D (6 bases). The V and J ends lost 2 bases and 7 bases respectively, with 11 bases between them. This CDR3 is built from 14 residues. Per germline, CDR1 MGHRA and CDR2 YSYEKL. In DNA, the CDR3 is TGCGCCAGCAGCCAATTTCAGGGGCCTGAAAAACTGTTTTTT. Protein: CASSQFQGPEKLFF.

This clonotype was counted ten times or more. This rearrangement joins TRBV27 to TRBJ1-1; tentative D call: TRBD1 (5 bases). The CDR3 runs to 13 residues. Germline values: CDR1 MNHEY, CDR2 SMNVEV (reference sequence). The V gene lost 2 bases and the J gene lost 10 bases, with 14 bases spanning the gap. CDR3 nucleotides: TGTGCCAGCAGTTTAGCGGGGGGGGTAAGAGCTTTCTTT. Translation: CASSLAGGVRAFF.

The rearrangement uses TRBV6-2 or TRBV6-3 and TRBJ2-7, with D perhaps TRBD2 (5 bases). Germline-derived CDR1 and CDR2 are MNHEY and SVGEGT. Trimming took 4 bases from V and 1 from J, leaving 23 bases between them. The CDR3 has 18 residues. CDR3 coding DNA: TGTGCCAGCAGTTGGACCCCGTTACGGGGTCGGTCGTCCTACGAGCAGTACTTC. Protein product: CASSWTPLRGRSSYEQYF.

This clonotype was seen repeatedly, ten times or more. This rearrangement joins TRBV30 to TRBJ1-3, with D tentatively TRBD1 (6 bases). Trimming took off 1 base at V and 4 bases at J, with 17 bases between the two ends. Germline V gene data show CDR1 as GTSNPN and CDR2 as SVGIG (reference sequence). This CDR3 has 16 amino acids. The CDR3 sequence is CAWSDREFHLGNTIYF. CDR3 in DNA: TGTGCCTGGAGTGACAGGGAGTTTCATCTCGGAAACACCATATATTTT.

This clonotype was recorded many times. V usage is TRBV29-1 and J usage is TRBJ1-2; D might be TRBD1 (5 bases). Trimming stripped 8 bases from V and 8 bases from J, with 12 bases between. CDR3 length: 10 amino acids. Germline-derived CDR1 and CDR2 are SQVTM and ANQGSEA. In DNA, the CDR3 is TGCAGCTCGGGACCCGCGGGCTACACCTTC. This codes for CSSGPAGYTF.

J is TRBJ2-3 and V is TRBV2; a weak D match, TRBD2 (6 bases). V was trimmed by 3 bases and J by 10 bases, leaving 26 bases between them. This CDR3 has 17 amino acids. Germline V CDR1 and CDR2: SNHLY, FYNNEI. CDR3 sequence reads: CASSDPASGLQLAPQYF. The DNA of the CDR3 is TGTGCCAGCAGTGATCCCGCCAGCGGGCTTCAACTCGCACCGCAGTATTTT.

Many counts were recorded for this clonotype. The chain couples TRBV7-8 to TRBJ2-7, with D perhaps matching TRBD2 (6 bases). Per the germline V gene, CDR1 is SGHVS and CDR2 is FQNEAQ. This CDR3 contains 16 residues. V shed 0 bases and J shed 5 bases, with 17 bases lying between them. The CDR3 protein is CASSLAREASTHEQYF. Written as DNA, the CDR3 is TGTGCCAGCAGCTTAGCGAGGGAGGCCTCGACCCACGAGCAGTACTTC.

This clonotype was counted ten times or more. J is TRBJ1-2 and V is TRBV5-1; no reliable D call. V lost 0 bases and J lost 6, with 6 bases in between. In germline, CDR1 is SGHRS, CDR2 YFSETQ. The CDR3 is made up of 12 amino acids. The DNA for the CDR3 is TGCGCCAGCAGCTTGGATAGGGATGGCTACACCTTC. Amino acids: CASSLDRDGYTF.

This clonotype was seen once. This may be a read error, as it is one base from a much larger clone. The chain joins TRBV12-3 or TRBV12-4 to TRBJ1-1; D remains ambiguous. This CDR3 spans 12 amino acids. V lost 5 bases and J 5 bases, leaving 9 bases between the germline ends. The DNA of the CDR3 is TGTGCCAGCAGTGCCGTGACTACTGAAGCTTTCTTT. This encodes CASSAVTTEAFF.

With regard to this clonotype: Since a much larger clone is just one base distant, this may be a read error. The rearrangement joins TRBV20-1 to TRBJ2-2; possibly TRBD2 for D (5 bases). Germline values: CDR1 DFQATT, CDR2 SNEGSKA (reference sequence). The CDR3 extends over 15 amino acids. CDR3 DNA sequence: TGCGGTGCTAGAAGAACGGGCCCGGGGACCGGGGAGCTGTTTTTT. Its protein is CGARRTGPGTGELFF.

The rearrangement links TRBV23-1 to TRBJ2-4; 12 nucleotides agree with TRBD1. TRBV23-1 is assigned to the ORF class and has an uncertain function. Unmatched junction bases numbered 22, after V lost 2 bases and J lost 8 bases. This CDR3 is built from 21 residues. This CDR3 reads CASSQPPGQGASRRCLDIQYF. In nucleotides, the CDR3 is TGCGCCAGCAGTCAACCGCCGGGACAGGGGGCATCTCGGCGCTGTCTAGACATTCAGTACTTC.

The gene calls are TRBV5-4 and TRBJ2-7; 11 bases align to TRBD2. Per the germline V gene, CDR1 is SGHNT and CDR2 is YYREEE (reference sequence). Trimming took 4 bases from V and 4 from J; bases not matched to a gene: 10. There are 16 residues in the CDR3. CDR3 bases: TGTGCCAGCAGCCGCACGTTAGCGGGAGGGCCGTACGAGCAGTACTTC. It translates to CASSRTLAGGPYEQYF. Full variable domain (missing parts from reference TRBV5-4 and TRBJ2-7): ETGVTQSPTHLIKTRGQQVTLRCSSQSGHNTVSWYQQALGQGPQFIFQYYREEENGRGNFPPRFSGLQFPNYSSELNVNALELDDSALYLCASSRTLAGGPYEQYFGPGTRLTVT.

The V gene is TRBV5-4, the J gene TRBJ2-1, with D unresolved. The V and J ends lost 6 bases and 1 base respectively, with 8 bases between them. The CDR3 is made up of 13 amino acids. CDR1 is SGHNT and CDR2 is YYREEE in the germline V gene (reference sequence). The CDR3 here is CASKAASYNEQFF. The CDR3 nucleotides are TGTGCCAGCAAGGCGGCTTCCTACAATGAGCAGTTCTTC.

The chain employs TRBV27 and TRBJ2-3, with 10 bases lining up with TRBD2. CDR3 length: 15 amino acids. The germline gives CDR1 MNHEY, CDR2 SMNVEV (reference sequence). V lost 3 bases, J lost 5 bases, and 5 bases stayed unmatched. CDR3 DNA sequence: TGTGCCAGCAGTTTTGGACTAGCGGTGCGAGATACGCAGTATTTT. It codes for CASSFGLAVRDTQYF.

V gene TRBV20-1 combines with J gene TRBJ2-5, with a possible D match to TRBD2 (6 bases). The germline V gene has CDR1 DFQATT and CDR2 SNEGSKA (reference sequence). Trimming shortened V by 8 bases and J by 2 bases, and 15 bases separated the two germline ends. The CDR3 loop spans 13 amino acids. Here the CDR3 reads CSSLASNQETQYF. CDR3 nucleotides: TGCAGTTCCCTAGCGTCTAATCAAGAGACCCAGTACTTC.

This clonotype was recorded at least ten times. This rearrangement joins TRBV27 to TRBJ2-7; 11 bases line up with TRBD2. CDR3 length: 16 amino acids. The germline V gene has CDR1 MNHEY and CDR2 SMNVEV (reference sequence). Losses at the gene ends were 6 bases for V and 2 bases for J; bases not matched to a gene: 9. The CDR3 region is CASRRHVAGGAYEQYF. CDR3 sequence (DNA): TGTGCCAGCAGACGCCACGTAGCGGGAGGGGCCTACGAGCAGTACTTC.